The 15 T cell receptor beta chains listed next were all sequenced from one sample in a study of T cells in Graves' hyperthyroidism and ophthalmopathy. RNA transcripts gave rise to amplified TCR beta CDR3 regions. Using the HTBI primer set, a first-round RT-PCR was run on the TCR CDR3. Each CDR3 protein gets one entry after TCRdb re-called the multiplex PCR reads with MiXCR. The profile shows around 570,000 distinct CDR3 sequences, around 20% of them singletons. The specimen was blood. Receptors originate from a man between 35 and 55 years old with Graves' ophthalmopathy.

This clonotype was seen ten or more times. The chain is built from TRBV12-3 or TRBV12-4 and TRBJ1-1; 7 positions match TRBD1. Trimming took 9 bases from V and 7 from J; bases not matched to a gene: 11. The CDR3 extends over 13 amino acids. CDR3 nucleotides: TGTGCCAGTGACAGGGACAATCGGAATGAAGCTTTCTTT. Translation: CASDRDNRNEAFF.

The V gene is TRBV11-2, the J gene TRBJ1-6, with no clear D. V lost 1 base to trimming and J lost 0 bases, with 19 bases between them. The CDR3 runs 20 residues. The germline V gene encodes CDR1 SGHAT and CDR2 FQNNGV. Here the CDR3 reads CASSLGATQGLSSYNSPLHF. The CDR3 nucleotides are TGTGCCAGCAGCTTAGGGGCGACACAAGGCCTGAGCTCCTATAATTCACCCCTCCACTTT.

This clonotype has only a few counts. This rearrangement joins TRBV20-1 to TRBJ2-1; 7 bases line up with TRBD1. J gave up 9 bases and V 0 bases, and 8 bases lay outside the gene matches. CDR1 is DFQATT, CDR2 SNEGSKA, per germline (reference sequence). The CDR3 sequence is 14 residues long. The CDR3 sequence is CSARDARAGGEQFF. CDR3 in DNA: TGCAGTGCTAGAGATGCCCGCGCAGGGGGTGAGCAGTTCTTC.

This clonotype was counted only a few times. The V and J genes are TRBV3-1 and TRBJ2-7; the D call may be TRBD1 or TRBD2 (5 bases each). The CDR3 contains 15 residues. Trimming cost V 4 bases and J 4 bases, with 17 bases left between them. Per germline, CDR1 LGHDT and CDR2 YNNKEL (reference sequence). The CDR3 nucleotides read TGTGCCAGCAGCCGTAACGCTGGGACCGAATACGAGCAGTACTTC. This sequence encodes CASSRNAGTEYEQYF.

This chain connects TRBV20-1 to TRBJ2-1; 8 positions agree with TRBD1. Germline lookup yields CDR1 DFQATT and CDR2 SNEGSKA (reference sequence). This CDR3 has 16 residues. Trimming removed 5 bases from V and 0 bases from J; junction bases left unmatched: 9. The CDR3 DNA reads TGCAGTGCTCTCAGACAGGGGAGGAGCTCCTACAATGAGCAGTTCTTC. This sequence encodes CSALRQGRSSYNEQFF.

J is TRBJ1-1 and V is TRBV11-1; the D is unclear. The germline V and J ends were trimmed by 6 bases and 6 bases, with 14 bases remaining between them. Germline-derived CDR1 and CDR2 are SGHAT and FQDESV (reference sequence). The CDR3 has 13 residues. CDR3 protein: CASRLGTISEAFF. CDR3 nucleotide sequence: TGTGCCAGCAGACTAGGTACTATCTCTGAAGCTTTCTTT. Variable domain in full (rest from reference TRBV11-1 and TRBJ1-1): EAEVAQSPRYKITEKSQAVAFWCDPISGHATLYWYRQILGQGPELLVQFQDESVVDDSQLPKDRFSAERLKGVDSTLKIQPAELGDSAMYLCASRLGTISEAFFGQGTRLTVV.

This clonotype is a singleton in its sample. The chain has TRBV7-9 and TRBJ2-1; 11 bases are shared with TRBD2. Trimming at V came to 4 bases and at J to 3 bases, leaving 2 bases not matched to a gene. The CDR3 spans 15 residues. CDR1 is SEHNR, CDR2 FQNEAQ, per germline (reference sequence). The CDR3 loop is CASSSTSGVYNEQFF. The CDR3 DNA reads TGTGCCAGCAGCTCGACTAGCGGGGTCTACAATGAGCAGTTCTTC.

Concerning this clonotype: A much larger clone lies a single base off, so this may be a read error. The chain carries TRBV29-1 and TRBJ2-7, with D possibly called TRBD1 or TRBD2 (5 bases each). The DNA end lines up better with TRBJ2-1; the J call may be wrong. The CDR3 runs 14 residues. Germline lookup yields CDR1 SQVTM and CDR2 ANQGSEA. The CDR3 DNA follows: TGCAGCGTTTCCCCCGGGACGGAGCCCTCCGAGCAGTTCTTC. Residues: CSVSPGTEPSEQFF.

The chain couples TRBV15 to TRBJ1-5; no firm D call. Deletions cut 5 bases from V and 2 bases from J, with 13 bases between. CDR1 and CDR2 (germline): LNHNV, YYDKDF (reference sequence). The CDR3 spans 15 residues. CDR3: CATSLEAVGNQPQHF. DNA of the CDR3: TGTGCCACCAGCCTGGAGGCCGTTGGCAATCAGCCCCAGCATTTT.

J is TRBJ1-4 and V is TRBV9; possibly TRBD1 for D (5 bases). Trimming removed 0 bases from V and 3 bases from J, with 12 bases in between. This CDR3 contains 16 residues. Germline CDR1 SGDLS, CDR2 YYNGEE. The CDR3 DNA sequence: TGTGCCAGCAGCGTAGAGGGCGGGGCAGCTAATGAAAAACTGTTTTTT. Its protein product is CASSVEGGAANEKLFF.

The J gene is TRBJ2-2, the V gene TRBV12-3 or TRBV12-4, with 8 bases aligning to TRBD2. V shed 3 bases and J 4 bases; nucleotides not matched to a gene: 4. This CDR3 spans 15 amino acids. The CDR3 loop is CASSFTSGVTGELFF. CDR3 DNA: TGTGCCAGCAGTTTTACTAGCGGTGTCACCGGGGAGCTGTTTTTT.

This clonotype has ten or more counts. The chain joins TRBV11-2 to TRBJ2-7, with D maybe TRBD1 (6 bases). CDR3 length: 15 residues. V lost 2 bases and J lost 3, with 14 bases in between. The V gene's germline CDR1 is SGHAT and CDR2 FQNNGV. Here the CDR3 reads CASSLQGLKLYEQYF. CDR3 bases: TGTGCCAGCAGCTTACAGGGGTTAAAGCTCTACGAGCAGTACTTC.

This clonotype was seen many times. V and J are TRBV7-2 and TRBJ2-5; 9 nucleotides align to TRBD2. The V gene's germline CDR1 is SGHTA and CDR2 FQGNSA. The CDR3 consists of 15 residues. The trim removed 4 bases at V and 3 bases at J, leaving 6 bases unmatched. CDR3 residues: CASSWRSSGKETQYF. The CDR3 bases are TGTGCCAGCAGCTGGAGGTCTAGCGGGAAAGAGACCCAGTACTTC.

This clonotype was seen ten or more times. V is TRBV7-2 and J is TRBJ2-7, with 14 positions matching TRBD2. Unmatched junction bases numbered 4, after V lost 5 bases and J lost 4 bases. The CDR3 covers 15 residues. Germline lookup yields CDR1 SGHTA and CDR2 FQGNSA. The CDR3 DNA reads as TGTGCCAGCAGCCAGGGACTAGCGGGAGTTTACGAGCAGTACTTC. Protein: CASSQGLAGVYEQYF.

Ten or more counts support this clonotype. This CDR3 reads CASSRTRLAGGMTSETQYF. As DNA, the CDR3 is TGTGCCAGCTCCCGTACTCGACTAGCGGGAGGGATGACATCGGAGACCCAGTACTTC. This chain connects TRBV11-2 to TRBJ2-5, with TRBD2 identical over 14 bases. Germline CDR1 and CDR2: SGHAT and FQNNGV. This CDR3 has 19 residues. V trimming: 8 bases; J trimming: 5 bases; junction bases outside the gene matches: 19.